Presented here are 4 T cell receptor beta chains from one specimen sequenced in a study of blood T cell repertoires in COVID-19. Measured with immunoSEQ multiplex PCR; TCRdb has only the in-frame clones, and not every one. This table holds some 48,000 clones, roughly 90% found once. Sequenced input: peripheral blood. Source of these receptors: a human donor in a cohort sampled during active COVID-19.

This chain connects TRBV7-9 to TRBJ2-7, with 9 bases that match TRBD1. The V segment lost 5 bases and the J segment 6 bases; nucleotides outside the gene matches: 8. This CDR3 comprises 14 residues. CDR1 is SEHNR, CDR2 FQNEAQ, per germline (reference sequence). CDR3 sequence: CASSKPGQGSEQYF. The DNA for the CDR3 is TGTGCCAGCAGCAAACCGGGACAGGGTTCCGAGCAGTACTTC. Together with reference TRBV7-9 and TRBJ2-7, the CDR3 gives the full variable domain: DTGVSQNPRHKITKRGQNVTFRCDPISEHNRLYWYRQTLGQGPEFLTYFQNEAQLEKSRLLSDRFSAERPKGSFSTLEIQRTEQGDSAMYLCASSKPGQGSEQYFGPGTRLTVT.

V and J are TRBV10-2 and TRBJ2-7; TRBD2 matches at 10 bases. Looked up from germline, CDR1 is WSHSY and CDR2 is SAAADI. This CDR3 contains 16 residues. The trim removed 8 bases at V and 1 base at J, leaving 11 bases unmatched. The CDR3, as DNA: TGCGCCAGCTGTGGACTGGCTAGCGGGGGTTCCTACGAGCAGTACTTC. Translating it yields CASCGLASGGSYEQYF.

V usage is TRBV5-1 and J usage is TRBJ2-1, with 10 bases identical to TRBD1. Germline V gives CDR1 SGHRS, CDR2 YFSETQ. The ends lost 3 bases at V and 7 bases at J; junction bases unmatched: 7. CDR3 length: 15 residues. As DNA, the CDR3 is TGCGCCAGCAGCTCGTGGACAGGGGGGGTGAATGAGCAGTTCTTC. Translating gives CASSSWTGGVNEQFF.

The rearrangement uses TRBV10-3 and TRBJ2-1, with 8 bases lining up with TRBD1. The CDR3 has 18 amino acids. The V and J ends lost 2 bases and 1 base, in that order; junction bases with no gene match: 10. CDR1 ENHRY and CDR2 SYGVKD come from the germline V gene. The CDR3 DNA reads TGTGCCATCAGTGAGCCCAACAACAGGGGGTTTTCCTACAATGAGCAGTTCTTC. This translates into CAISEPNNRGFSYNEQFF.